Listed below are T cell receptor beta chains from one sample, sequenced in a study of response to subunit inactivated influenza vaccine. Using its own MiXCR run on the RT-PCR reads, TCRdb lists one record per CDR3 protein. The data contain 500,000 or so distinct CDR3 sequences, more than 15% of them seen just once; the ten biggest clones take up 2.5% to 3.5%. The source was CD4+ T cells sorted from PBMCs, collected around 2 years after vaccination. The receptors were gathered from a man between 50 and 75 years old who received an inactivated influenza vaccine. Each CDR3 is given with its conserved first and last residue. The order of the fields is D gene, clone size, V gene, J gene, CDR3 DNA, CDR3 protein. The D gene is left open where the match is weak. The size of a clone is reported for some rows only, either as once, few or many, or as a class for expanded clones.

D: .; size: many; V: TRBV29-1; J: TRBJ1-1; DNA: TGCAGCGTTAGTAGCGGGGGTGAAGCTTTCTTT; CDR3: CSVSSGGEAFF
D: TRBD2; size: many; V: TRBV7-2; J: TRBJ2-5; DNA: TGTGCCAGCAGCTTGGGACTAGCGGGAGACCAAGAGACCCAGTACTTC; CDR3: CASSLGLAGDQETQYF
D: .; size: .; V: TRBV7-9; J: TRBJ2-1; DNA: TGTGCCAGCAGCCTGACTGGGGGGCAACACAATGAGCAGTTCTTC; CDR3: CASSLTGGQHNEQFF
D: .; size: many; V: TRBV12-3/TRBV12-4; J: TRBJ1-5; DNA: TGTGCCACACGTAGGGGGGAAGGCAATCAGCCCCAGCATTTT; CDR3: CATRRGEGNQPQHF
D: .; size: few; V: TRBV28; J: TRBJ1-3; DNA: TGTGCCAGCAGTTTTGACACGACCTCTGGAAACACCATATATTTT; CDR3: CASSFDTTSGNTIYF
D: .; size: few; V: TRBV20-1; J: TRBJ2-7; DNA: TGCAGAGCTACGCAAGGGGAGTCCTCCTACGAGCAGTACTTC; CDR3: CRATQGESSYEQYF
D: TRBD1; size: .; V: TRBV6-1; J: TRBJ2-7; DNA: TGTGCCAGCAGTGAAGGCGGGACAGGCAACGAGCAGTACTTC; CDR3: CASSEGGTGNEQYF
D: .; size: .; V: TRBV24-1; J: TRBJ2-1; DNA: TGTGCCACCAGTGACTCGATGGGACGACTAACCCACAATGAGCAGTTCTTC; CDR3: CATSDSMGRLTHNEQFF
D: .; size: few; V: TRBV29-1; J: TRBJ2-1; DNA: TGCAGCGCTCTCCTAGGCGGTGGCAGGGGGGGTTATGAGCAGTTCTTC; CDR3: CSALLGGGRGGYEQFF
D: TRBD1; size: .; V: TRBV6-1; J: TRBJ1-1; DNA: TGTGCCAGCAGATCGGGGGGCCAGGGGGTGGCGGAAGCTTTCTTT; CDR3: CASRSGGQGVAEAFF
D: .; size: .; V: TRBV11-2; J: TRBJ2-2; DNA: TGTGCCAGCAGCTTAGACCCGACAGCTAGGCGGCTGTTTTTT; CDR3: CASSLDPTARRLFF
D: .; size: .; V: TRBV12-3/TRBV12-4; J: TRBJ1-5; DNA: TGTGCCGGCAGTTTCGCCCGGTCCAATCAGCCCCAGCATTTT; CDR3: CAGSFARSNQPQHF
D: .; size: .; V: TRBV20-1; J: TRBJ2-4; DNA: TGCAGTGCAACCGTGGCGGGGGCCAAAAACATTCAGTACTTC; CDR3: CSATVAGAKNIQYF
D: TRBD2; size: many; V: TRBV12-3/TRBV12-4; J: TRBJ2-1; DNA: TGTGCCAGCAGTCCTACTAGCGGGAGTCCCTATGAGCAGTTCTTC; CDR3: CASSPTSGSPYEQFF
D: TRBD1; size: few; V: TRBV20-1; J: TRBJ1-1; DNA: TGCAGTGCTCCGGGACAGGGGGGGACGGTCACTGAAGCTTTCTTT; CDR3: CSAPGQGGTVTEAFF
D: .; size: .; V: TRBV20-1; J: TRBJ1-2; DNA: TGCACCCTAGCGGCAGGGGCCCTGGGGTATGGCTACACCTTC; CDR3: CTLAAGALGYGYTF
D: TRBD1; size: .; V: TRBV5-5; J: TRBJ2-7; DNA: TGTGCCAGCAGTCAGGGACAGGGGGGGCACTACGAGCAGTACTTC; CDR3: CASSQGQGGHYEQYF
D: .; size: .; V: TRBV7-2; J: TRBJ2-1; DNA: TGTGCCAGCAGCGACGCGTGGGGGGAGCAGTTCTTC; CDR3: CASSDAWGEQFF
D: TRBD2; size: few; V: TRBV28; J: TRBJ2-5; DNA: TGTGCCAGCAGTTATACTCCACGGGACTACCACTTC; CDR3: CASSYTPRDYHF
D: .; size: few; V: TRBV5-1; J: TRBJ2-7; DNA: TGCGCCAGCAGTCGCTATGGAGGGACCTTAAAGAGGGAGCAGTACTTC; CDR3: CASSRYGGTLKREQYF
D: .; size: .; V: TRBV5-1; J: TRBJ2-2; DNA: TGCGCCAGCAGCTTGGTCGGCAGGGCGACCGGGGAGCTGTTTTTT; CDR3: CASSLVGRATGELFF
D: .; size: few; V: TRBV18; J: TRBJ1-2; DNA: TGTGCCAGCTCACCAACAACGGACAGCAACTATGGCTACACCTTC; CDR3: CASSPTTDSNYGYTF
D: TRBD1; size: .; V: TRBV5-4; J: TRBJ2-1; DNA: TGTGCCAGCAGCCTATCTACCGGGACAGGGTCCATTATTGAGCAGTTCTTC; CDR3: CASSLSTGTGSIIEQFF
D: TRBD1; size: .; V: TRBV6-1; J: TRBJ2-7; DNA: TGTGCCAGCAGTGGACAGGGCTTAACCTACGAGCAGTACTTC; CDR3: CASSGQGLTYEQYF
D: .; size: .; V: TRBV6-1; J: TRBJ1-3; DNA: TGTGCCAGCAACCGGGACCGGAGCTCTGGAAACACCATATATTTT; CDR3: CASNRDRSSGNTIYF
D: .; size: .; V: TRBV6-2/TRBV6-3; J: TRBJ2-6; DNA: TGTGCCAGCAGCAGACACTCTGGGGCCAACGTCCTGACTTTC; CDR3: CASSRHSGANVLTF
D: .; size: many; V: TRBV4-3; J: TRBJ1-2; DNA: TGCGCCAGCAGCCAAGATTTAAGGGGAACCTATGGCTACACCTTC; CDR3: CASSQDLRGTYGYTF
D: TRBD2; size: .; V: TRBV5-1; J: TRBJ2-2; DNA: TGCGCCAGCAGCTTTAGCGGGAGGGTACCCGGGGAGCTGTTTTTT; CDR3: CASSFSGRVPGELFF